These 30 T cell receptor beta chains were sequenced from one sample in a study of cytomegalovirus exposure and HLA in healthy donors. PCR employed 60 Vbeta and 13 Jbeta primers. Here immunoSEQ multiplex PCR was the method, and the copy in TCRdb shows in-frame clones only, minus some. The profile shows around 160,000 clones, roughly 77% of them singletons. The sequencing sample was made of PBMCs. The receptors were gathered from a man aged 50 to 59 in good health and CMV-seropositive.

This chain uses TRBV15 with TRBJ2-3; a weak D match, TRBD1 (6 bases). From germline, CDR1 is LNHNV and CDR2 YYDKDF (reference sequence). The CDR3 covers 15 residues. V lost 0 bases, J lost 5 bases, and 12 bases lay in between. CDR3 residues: CATSRDPTGIDTQYF. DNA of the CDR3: TGTGCCACCAGCAGAGATCCCACAGGGATAGATACGCAGTATTTT.

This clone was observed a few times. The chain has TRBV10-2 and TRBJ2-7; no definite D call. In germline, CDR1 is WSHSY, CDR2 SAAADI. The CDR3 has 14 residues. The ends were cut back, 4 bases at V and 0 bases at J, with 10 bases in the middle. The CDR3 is CASSVSAGSYEQYF. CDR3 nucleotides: TGCGCCAGCAGTGTCTCCGCAGGCTCCTACGAGCAGTACTTC.

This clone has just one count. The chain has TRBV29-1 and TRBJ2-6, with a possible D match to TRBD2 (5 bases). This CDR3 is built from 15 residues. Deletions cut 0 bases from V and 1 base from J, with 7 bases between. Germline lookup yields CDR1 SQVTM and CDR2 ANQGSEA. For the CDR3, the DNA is TGCAGCGTTGAAGATCGGGGTTCTGGGGCCAACGTCCTGACTTTC. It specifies CSVEDRGSGANVLTF.

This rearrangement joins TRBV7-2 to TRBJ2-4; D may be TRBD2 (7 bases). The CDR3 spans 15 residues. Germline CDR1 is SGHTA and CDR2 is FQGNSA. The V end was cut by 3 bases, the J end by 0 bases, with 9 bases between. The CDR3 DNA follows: TGTGCCAGCAGCTTGGGGGGGCTAGCCAAAAACATTCAGTACTTC. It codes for CASSLGGLAKNIQYF.

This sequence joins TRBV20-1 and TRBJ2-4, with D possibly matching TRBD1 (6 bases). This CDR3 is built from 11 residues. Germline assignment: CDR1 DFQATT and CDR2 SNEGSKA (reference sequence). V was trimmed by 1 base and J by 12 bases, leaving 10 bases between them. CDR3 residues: CSARGPGAQYF. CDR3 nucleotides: TGCAGTGCTAGAGGGCCAGGGGCTCAGTACTTC.

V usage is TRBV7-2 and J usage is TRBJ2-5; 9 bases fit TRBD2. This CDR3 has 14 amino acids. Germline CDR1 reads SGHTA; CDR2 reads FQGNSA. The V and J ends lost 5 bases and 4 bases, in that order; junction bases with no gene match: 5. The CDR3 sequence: CASSAGGARETQYF. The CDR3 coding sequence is TGTGCCAGCAGCGCGGGGGGGGCCCGAGAGACCCAGTACTTC.

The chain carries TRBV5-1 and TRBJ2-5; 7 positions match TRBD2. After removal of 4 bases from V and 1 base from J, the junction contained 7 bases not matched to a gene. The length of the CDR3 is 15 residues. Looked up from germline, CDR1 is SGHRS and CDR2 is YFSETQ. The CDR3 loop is CASSGGSGGQETQYF. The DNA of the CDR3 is TGCGCCAGCAGCGGAGGCTCGGGAGGCCAAGAGACCCAGTACTTC.

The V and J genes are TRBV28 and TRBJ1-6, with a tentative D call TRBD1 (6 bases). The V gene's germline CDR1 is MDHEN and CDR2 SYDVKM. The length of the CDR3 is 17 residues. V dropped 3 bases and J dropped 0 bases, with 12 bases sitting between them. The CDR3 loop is CASSFGTSSSYNSPLHF. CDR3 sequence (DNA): TGTGCCAGCAGTTTTGGGACATCGAGCTCCTATAATTCACCCCTCCACTTT.

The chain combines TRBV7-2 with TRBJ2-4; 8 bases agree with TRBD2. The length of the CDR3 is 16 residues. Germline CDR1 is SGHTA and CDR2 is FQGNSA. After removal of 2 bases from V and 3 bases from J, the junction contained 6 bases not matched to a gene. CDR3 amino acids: CASSLRGGSGKNIQYF. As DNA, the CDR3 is TGTGCCAGCAGCTTACGGGGGGGCTCCGGCAAAAACATTCAGTACTTC.

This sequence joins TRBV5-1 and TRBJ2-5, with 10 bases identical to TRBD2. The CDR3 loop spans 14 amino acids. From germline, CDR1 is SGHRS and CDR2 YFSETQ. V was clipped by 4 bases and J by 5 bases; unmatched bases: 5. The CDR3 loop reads CASSASGGAETQYF. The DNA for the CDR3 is TGCGCCAGCAGCGCCAGCGGGGGGGCGGAGACCCAGTACTTC.

The CDR3 DNA reads as TGCGCCAGCAGCTTCTCAGGGACTACGCCTAACTATGGCTACACCTTC. Its protein is CASSFSGTTPNYGYTF. The rearrangement links TRBV5-1 to TRBJ1-2; tentatively, D is TRBD1 (5 bases). V lost 2 bases to trimming and J lost 0 bases, with 14 bases between them. Germline V gene lookup returns CDR1 SGHRS and CDR2 YFSETQ. The CDR3 extends over 16 amino acids. Looking up the rest from reference TRBV5-1 and TRBJ1-2 gives the full variable domain: KAGVTQTPRYLIKTRGQQVTLSCSPISGHRSVSWYQQTPGQGLQFLFEYFSETQRNKGNFPGRFSGRQFSNSRSEMNVSTLELGDSALYLCASSFSGTTPNYGYTFGSGTRLTVV.

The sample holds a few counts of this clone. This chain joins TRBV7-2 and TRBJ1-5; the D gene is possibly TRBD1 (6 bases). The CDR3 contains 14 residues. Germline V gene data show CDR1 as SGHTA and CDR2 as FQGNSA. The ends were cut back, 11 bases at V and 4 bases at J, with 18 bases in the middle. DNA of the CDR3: TGTGCCGTCACTGCGGGGGGCCTTAATCAGCCCCAGCATTTT. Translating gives CAVTAGGLNQPQHF. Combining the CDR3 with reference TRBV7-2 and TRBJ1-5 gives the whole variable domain GAGVSQSPSNKVTEKGKDVELRCDPISGHTALYWYRQSLGQGLEFLIYFQGNSAPDKSGLPSDRFSAERTGGSVSTLTIQRTQQEDSAVYLCAVTAGGLNQPQHFGDGTRLSIL.

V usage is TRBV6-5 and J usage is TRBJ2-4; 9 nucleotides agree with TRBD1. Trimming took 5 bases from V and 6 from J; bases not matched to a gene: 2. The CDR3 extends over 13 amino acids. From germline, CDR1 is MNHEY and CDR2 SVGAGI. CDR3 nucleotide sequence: TGTGCCAGCAGTGGACAGGGGAGAAACATTCAGTACTTC. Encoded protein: CASSGQGRNIQYF.

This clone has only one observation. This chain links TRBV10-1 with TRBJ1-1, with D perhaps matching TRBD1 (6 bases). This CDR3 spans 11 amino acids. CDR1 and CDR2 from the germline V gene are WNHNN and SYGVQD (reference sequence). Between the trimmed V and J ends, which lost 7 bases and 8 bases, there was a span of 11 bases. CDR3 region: CASMGAGEAFF. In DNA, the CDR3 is TGCGCCAGCATGGGGGCAGGGGAAGCTTTCTTT.

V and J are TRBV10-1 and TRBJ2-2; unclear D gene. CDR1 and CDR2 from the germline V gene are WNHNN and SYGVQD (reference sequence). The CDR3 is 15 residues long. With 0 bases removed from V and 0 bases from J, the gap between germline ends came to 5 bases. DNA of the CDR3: TGCGCCAGCAGTGAGTCCGTCGCGAACACCGGGGAGCTGTTTTTT. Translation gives CASSESVANTGELFF.

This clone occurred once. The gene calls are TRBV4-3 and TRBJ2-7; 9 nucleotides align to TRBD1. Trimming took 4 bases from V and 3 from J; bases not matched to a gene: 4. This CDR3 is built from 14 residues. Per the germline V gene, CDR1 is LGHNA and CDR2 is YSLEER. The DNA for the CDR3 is TGCGCCAGCAGCCCTCGACAGGGGGGCTACGAGCAGTACTTC. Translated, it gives CASSPRQGGYEQYF.

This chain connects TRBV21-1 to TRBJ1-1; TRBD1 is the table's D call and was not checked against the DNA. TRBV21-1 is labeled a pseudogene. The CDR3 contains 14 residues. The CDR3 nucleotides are TGTGCCAGCAGCTCCCGGACAGGGCGGACTGAAGCTTTCTTT. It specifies CASSSRTGRTEAFF.

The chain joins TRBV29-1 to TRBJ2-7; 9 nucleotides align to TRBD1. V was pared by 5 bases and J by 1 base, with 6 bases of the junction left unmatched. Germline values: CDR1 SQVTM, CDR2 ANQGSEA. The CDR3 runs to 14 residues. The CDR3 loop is CSVFPGQGSYEQYF. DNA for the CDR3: TGCAGCGTTTTCCCCGGACAGGGGTCCTACGAGCAGTACTTC.

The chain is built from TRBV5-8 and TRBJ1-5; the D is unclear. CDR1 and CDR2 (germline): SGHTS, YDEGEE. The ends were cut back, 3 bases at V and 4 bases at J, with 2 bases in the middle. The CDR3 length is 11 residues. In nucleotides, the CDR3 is TGTGCCAGCAGCTCGAATCAGCCCCAGCATTTT. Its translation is CASSSNQPQHF.

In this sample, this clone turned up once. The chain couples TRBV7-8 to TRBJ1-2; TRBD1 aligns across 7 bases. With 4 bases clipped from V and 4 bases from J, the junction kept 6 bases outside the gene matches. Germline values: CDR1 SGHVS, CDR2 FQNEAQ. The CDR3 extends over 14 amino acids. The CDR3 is CASSSSGTVYGYTF. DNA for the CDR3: TGTGCCAGCAGCTCTTCCGGGACAGTCTATGGCTACACCTTC.

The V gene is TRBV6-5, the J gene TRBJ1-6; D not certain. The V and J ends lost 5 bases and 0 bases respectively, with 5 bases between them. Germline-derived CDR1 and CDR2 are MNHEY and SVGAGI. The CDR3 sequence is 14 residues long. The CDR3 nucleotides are TGTGCCAGCAGTGGGAGCTCCTATAATTCACCCCTCCACTTT. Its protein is CASSGSSYNSPLHF.

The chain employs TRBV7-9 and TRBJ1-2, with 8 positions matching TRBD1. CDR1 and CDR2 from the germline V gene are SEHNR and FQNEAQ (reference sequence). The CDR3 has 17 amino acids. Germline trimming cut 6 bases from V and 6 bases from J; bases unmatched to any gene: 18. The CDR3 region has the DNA TGTGCCAGCAGAAAAAACACAGGGGGTGTCTTAAGTGATGGCTACACCTTC. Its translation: CASRKNTGGVLSDGYTF.

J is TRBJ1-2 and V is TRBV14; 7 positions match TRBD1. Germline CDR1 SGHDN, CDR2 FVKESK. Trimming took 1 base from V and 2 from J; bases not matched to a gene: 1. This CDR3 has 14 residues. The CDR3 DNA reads TGTGCCAGCAGCCAAGCGACAGGGAACTATGGCTACACCTTC. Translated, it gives CASSQATGNYGYTF.

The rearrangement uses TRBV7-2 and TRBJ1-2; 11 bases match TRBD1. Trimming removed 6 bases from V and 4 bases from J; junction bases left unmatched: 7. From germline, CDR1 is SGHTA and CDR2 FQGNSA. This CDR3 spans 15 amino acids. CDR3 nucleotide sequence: TGTGCCAGCAGGGGGGGACAGGGGGAAAGCTATGGCTACACCTTC. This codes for CASRGGQGESYGYTF.

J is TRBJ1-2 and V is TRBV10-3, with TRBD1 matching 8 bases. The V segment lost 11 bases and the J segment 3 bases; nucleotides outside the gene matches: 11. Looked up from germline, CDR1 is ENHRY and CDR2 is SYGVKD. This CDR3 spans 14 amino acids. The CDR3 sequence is CAAYPGQAHYGYTF. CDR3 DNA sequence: TGTGCCGCTTATCCGGGACAGGCCCACTATGGCTACACCTTC.

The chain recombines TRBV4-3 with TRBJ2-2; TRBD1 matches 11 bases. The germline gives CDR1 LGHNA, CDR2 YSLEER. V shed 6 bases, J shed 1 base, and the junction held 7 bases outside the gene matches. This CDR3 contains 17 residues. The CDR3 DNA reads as TGCGCCAGCAGTTCCGGGACAGGGGGGGGGAACACCGGGGAGCTGTTTTTT. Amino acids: CASSSGTGGGNTGELFF.

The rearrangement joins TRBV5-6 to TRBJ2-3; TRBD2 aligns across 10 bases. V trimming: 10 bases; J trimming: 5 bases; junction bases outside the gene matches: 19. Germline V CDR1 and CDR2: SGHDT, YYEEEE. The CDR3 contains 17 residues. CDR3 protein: CASNRRRLAGDLDTQYF. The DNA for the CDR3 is TGTGCCTCCAATCGTAGGAGGCTAGCGGGGGATTTAGATACGCAGTATTTT.

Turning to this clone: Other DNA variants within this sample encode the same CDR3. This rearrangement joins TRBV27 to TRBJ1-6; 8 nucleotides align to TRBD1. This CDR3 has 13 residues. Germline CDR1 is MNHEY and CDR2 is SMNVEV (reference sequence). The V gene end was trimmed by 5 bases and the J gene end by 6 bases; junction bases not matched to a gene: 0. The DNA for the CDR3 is TGTGCCAGCAGTCAGGGGGCTAATTCACCCCTCCACTTT. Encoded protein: CASSQGANSPLHF.

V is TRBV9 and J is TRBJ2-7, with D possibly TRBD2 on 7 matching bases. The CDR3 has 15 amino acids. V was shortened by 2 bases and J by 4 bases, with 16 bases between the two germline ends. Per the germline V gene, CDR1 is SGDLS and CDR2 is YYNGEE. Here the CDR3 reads CASSVDWGGAYEQYF. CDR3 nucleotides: TGTGCCAGCAGCGTCGATTGGGGGGGGGCGTACGAGCAGTACTTC. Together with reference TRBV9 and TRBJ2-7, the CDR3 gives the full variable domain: DSGVTQTPKHLITATGQRVTLRCSPRSGDLSVYWYQQSLDQGLQFLIQYYNGEERAKGNILERFSAQQFPDLHSELNLSSLELGDSALYFCASSVDWGGAYEQYFGPGTRLTVT.

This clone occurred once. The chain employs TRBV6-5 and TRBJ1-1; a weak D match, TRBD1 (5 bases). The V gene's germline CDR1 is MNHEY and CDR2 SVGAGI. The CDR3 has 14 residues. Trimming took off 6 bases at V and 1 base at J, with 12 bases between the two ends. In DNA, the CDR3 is TGTGCCAGCAGAGGTACAGGAACGAACACTGAAGCTTTCTTT. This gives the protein CASRGTGTNTEAFF.